The source of this T cell receptor beta chain is a study of control samples from healthy donors and cancer patients. The protocol was immunoSEQ multiplex PCR, while the TCRdb copy is restricted to in-frame clones and leaves out a portion. There are about 130,000 clones in the sample; approximately 94% occur only once, and about 3.5% lies in the top ten. V shed 3 bases and J shed 4 bases, with 13 bases lying between them. The CDR3 has 14 residues. The germline V gene encodes CDR1 SGHTA and CDR2 FQGNSA. This clonotype was obtained from a man in his thirties or forties in good health. The J gene is TRBJ2-7, the V gene TRBV7-2, with D hard to call. Material for sequencing was blood. DNA of the CDR3: TGTGCCAGCAGCTTTATTCTGGGTCAATACGAGCAGTACTTC. Its translation: CASSFILGQYEQYF.